One and the same sample provided the 26 T cell receptor beta chains below, sequenced in a study of pediatric ulcerative colitis. Sequencing used immunoSEQ multiplex PCR; TCRdb keeps in-frame clones, though not all of them. The sample has 40,000 to 55,000 clones, about four fifths seen once. During colonoscopy, one to two rectal pinch biopsies were collected. Sequenced input: gut tissue. The source is a girl between 5 and 17 years old with moderate ulcerative colitis.

The chain employs TRBV7-9 and TRBJ2-5; D gene unclear. Germline V gene lookup returns CDR1 SEHNR and CDR2 FQNEAQ (reference sequence). The ends were cut back, 5 bases at V and 4 bases at J, with 14 bases in the middle. This CDR3 is 14 amino acids long. CDR3 in DNA: TGTGCCAGCAGCCCGCTCGGTGGTAGAGAGACCCAGTACTTC. It specifies CASSPLGGRETQYF.

The V call is TRBV6-6, the J call TRBJ2-1, with TRBD2 identical over 10 bases. This CDR3 is built from 15 residues. V lost 6 bases to trimming and J lost 5 bases; unmatched junction nucleotides: 7. The germline gives CDR1 MNHNY, CDR2 SVGAGI (reference sequence). The CDR3 protein is CASRKSGGANNEQFF. Here the CDR3 DNA reads TGTGCCAGCAGGAAAAGCGGGGGGGCCAACAATGAGCAGTTCTTC.

Here the CDR3 reads CASSYTPLQGGSPLHF. As DNA, the CDR3 is TGTGCCAGCAGTTACACCCCCCTACAGGGCGGGTCACCCCTCCACTTT. The chain recombines TRBV6-6 with TRBJ1-6, with D possibly TRBD1 on 6 matching bases. Germline values: CDR1 MNHNY, CDR2 SVGAGI (reference sequence). V was pared by 2 bases and J by 10 bases, with 18 bases between. This CDR3 is built from 16 residues.

The chain joins TRBV19 to TRBJ2-1; 7 bases are a match to TRBD2. This CDR3 has 17 amino acids. Germline assignment: CDR1 LNHDA and CDR2 SQIVND (reference sequence). The V segment lost 3 bases and the J segment 4 bases; nucleotides outside the gene matches: 12. CDR3 nucleotide sequence: TGTGCCAGTAGTATCGGAGCGGGATTGGGGATATACAATGAGCAGTTCTTC. It is translated as CASSIGAGLGIYNEQFF.

The V gene is TRBV19, the J gene TRBJ2-7; unclear D gene. The V gene's germline CDR1 is LNHDA and CDR2 SQIVND (reference sequence). CDR3 length: 17 amino acids. The V end was cut by 3 bases, the J end by 2 bases, with 20 bases between. The CDR3 DNA follows: TGTGCCAGTAGTATTCGCCCAAAAAGGGCAGTGCCCTACGAGCAGTACTTC. Encoded protein: CASSIRPKRAVPYEQYF.

V gene TRBV19 combines with J gene TRBJ1-1; D not resolved. Trimming cost V 2 bases and J 1 base, with 5 bases left between them. The CDR3 contains 13 residues. Germline V lookup: CDR1 LNHDA, CDR2 SQIVND (reference sequence). The CDR3 DNA follows: TGTGCCAGTAGTATATCCGAGAACACTGAAGCTTTCTTT. It codes for CASSISENTEAFF.

This chain uses TRBV5-5 with TRBJ2-3; D unresolved. Trimming removed 1 base at V and 1 base at J, with 13 bases between. Germline V gives CDR1 SGHKS, CDR2 YYEKEE (reference sequence). This CDR3 is 16 amino acids long. CDR3 sequence (DNA): TGTGCCAGCAGCTTGTGGGCCGAGGTCCGCACAGATACGCAGTATTTT. Protein product: CASSLWAEVRTDTQYF.

This chain joins TRBV25-1 and TRBJ1-4, with unresolved D. Germline V gives CDR1 MGHDK, CDR2 SYGVNS. Trimming pared 0 bases from V and 6 bases from J, leaving 11 bases between. The CDR3 extends over 15 amino acids. DNA of the CDR3: TGTGCCAGCAGTGAATATAATACAAGAGATGAAAAACTGTTTTTT. It codes for CASSEYNTRDEKLFF.

Only a few counts were recorded for this clone. The chain joins TRBV7-9 to TRBJ1-1; the D is unclear. CDR1 is SEHNR, CDR2 FQNEAQ, per germline (reference sequence). The CDR3 is 13 amino acids. The germline V and J ends were trimmed by 1 base and 4 bases, with 7 bases remaining between them. CDR3 in amino acids: CASSLGSATEAFF. The CDR3 coding sequence is TGTGCCAGCAGCTTAGGGTCTGCCACTGAAGCTTTCTTT.

This rearrangement joins TRBV6-1 to TRBJ1-2; possible D gene TRBD1, 6 bases. The CDR3 has 15 residues. Germline CDR1 is MNHNS and CDR2 is SASEGT. Deletions cut 6 bases from V and 5 bases from J, with 19 bases between. The CDR3 DNA sequence: TGTGCCAGCAGGCCCTTCCTGGACAGTCTATATGGCTACACCTTC. Translated, it gives CASRPFLDSLYGYTF.

The chain has TRBV9 and TRBJ2-5; the D gene is possibly TRBD2 (6 bases). The V gene lost 1 base and the J gene lost 2 bases, with 15 bases spanning the gap. The CDR3 consists of 16 residues. CDR1 is SGDLS and CDR2 is YYNGEE in the germline V gene. The CDR3 reads CASSVSPQSGQETQYF. In DNA form, the CDR3 reads TGTGCCAGCAGCGTAAGCCCCCAAAGCGGGCAAGAGACCCAGTACTTC.

The V gene is TRBV28, the J gene TRBJ1-1, with 8 nucleotides matching TRBD1. Germline values: CDR1 MDHEN, CDR2 SYDVKM. The CDR3 length is 16 residues. Trimming cost V 4 bases and J 5 bases; bases outside gene matches: 12. The CDR3 reads CASSYIRGRIGTEAFF. CDR3 in DNA: TGTGCCAGCAGTTACATCAGGGGGCGCATCGGGACTGAAGCTTTCTTT.

This clone was observed a few times. The J gene is TRBJ1-2, the V gene TRBV11-3, with D uncertain. Germline V lookup: CDR1 SGHNT, CDR2 YENEEA. The V end lost 1 base, the J end lost 2 bases, and 11 bases lay between the germline ends. The CDR3 has 15 amino acids. CDR3 loop: CASSLGYSLNYGYTF. In nucleotides, the CDR3 is TGTGCCAGCAGCTTAGGTTATTCCCTAAACTATGGCTACACCTTC. The complete variable domain, with remaining parts taken from reference TRBV11-3 and TRBJ1-2, reads EAGVVQSPRYKIIEKKQPVAFWCNPISGHNTLYWYLQNLGQGPELLIRYENEEAVDDSQLPKDRFSAERLKGVDSTLKIQPAELGDSAVYLCASSLGYSLNYGYTFGSGTRLTVV.

This sequence joins TRBV7-9 and TRBJ2-4; weak D call: TRBD1 (6 bases). The germline V and J ends were trimmed by 4 bases and 11 bases, with 18 bases remaining between them. Per the germline V gene, CDR1 is SEHNR and CDR2 is FQNEAQ (reference sequence). CDR3 length: 14 amino acids. The CDR3 reads CASSSWTVRDVQYF. For the CDR3, the DNA is TGTGCCAGCAGCTCCTGGACAGTGCGAGACGTTCAGTACTTC.

This chain connects TRBV28 to TRBJ1-2; possibly TRBD1 for D (6 bases). Germline CDR1 and CDR2: MDHEN and SYDVKM. Trimming cost V 6 bases and J 7 bases, with 15 bases left between them. The CDR3 is 13 residues long. This chain's CDR3 is CASRPPTGSGYTF. The DNA of the CDR3 is TGTGCCAGCAGACCTCCTACAGGGTCTGGCTACACCTTC.

The chain has TRBV7-3 and TRBJ2-1; D is unclear. From germline, CDR1 is SGHTA and CDR2 FQGTGA. CDR3 length: 15 residues. V was cut by 5 bases and J by 0 bases, with 11 bases left in between. The CDR3 region is CASSPTTVSYNEQFF. The CDR3 DNA sequence: TGTGCCAGCAGCCCCACCACCGTCTCCTACAATGAGCAGTTCTTC. Full variable domain (missing parts from reference TRBV7-3 and TRBJ2-1): GAGVSQTPSNKVTEKGKYVELRCDPISGHTALYWYRQSLGQGPEFLIYFQGTGAADDSGLPNDRFFAVRPEGSVSTLKIQRTERGDSAVYLCASSPTTVSYNEQFFGPGTRLTVL.

The rearrangement joins TRBV11-1 to TRBJ2-7, with 7 bases identical to TRBD1. CDR3 size: 16 residues. Germline CDR1 is SGHAT and CDR2 is FQDESV (reference sequence). After removal of 5 bases from V and 3 bases from J, the junction contained 13 bases not matched to a gene. The CDR3, as DNA: TGTGCCAGCAGCCTCTCGGGTAAGGGGGCGGGCTACGAGCAGTACTTC. It is translated as CASSLSGKGAGYEQYF.

The sample holds a few counts of this clone. This rearrangement joins TRBV27 to TRBJ1-2; 9 positions agree with TRBD1. Germline V lookup: CDR1 MNHEY, CDR2 SMNVEV (reference sequence). J was trimmed by 4 bases and V by 3 bases; bases with no gene match: 6. CDR3 size: 15 residues. CDR3 amino acids: CASSFGGQGTYGYTF. CDR3 nucleotides: TGTGCCAGCAGTTTTGGGGGACAGGGAACCTATGGCTACACCTTC.

This sequence joins TRBV6-5 and TRBJ1-5; tentative D call: TRBD1 (6 bases). CDR1 and CDR2 from the germline V gene are MNHEY and SVGAGI. The ends were cut back, 6 bases at V and 7 bases at J, with 19 bases in the middle. CDR3 length equals 15 residues. DNA of the CDR3: TGTGCCAGCAGGAGGGCTTTCCAGGGGTCCCAGCCCCAGCATTTT. Protein: CASRRAFQGSQPQHF.

This chain uses TRBV18 with TRBJ1-5; 8 nucleotides match TRBD1. Unmatched junction bases numbered 9, after V lost 4 bases and J lost 10 bases. This CDR3 contains 14 residues. Germline V gives CDR1 KGHSH, CDR2 LQKENI. This chain's CDR3 is CASSLDREIEPQHF. In DNA, the CDR3 is TGTGCCAGCTCACTGGACAGGGAGATTGAACCCCAGCATTTT.

V usage is TRBV19 and J usage is TRBJ1-4; no firm D call. The CDR3 covers 12 residues. Trimming took 1 base from V and 9 from J, leaving 6 bases between them. Germline V gene lookup returns CDR1 LNHDA and CDR2 SQIVND (reference sequence). This CDR3 reads CASSIGQQKLFF. As DNA, the CDR3 is TGTGCCAGTAGTATAGGGCAGCAAAAACTGTTTTTT.

V is TRBV30 and J is TRBJ2-7, with D perhaps TRBD1 or TRBD2 (5 bases each). The CDR3 loop spans 14 amino acids. The V end was cut by 0 bases, the J end by 2 bases, with 11 bases between. CDR1 is GTSNPN, CDR2 SVGIG, per germline (reference sequence). CDR3 protein: CAWSVGTETYEQYF. The CDR3 DNA sequence: TGTGCCTGGAGTGTCGGGACGGAAACCTACGAGCAGTACTTC.

The CDR3 coding sequence is TGTGCCAGTAGTATACTAGCGGAAAATGAGCAGTTCTTC. This translates into CASSILAENEQFF. The chain is built from TRBV19 and TRBJ2-1, with 7 nucleotides matching TRBD2. The CDR3 sequence is 13 residues long. V was clipped by 2 bases and J by 7 bases; unmatched bases: 2. Germline V gene data show CDR1 as LNHDA and CDR2 as SQIVND (reference sequence).

V is TRBV6-1 and J is TRBJ1-1; no reliable D call. CDR3 length equals 10 residues. Per germline, CDR1 MNHNS and CDR2 SASEGT. V shed 7 bases and J shed 5 bases, with 5 bases lying between them. CDR3 residues: CASMWTEAFF. The CDR3 DNA follows: TGTGCCAGCATGTGGACTGAAGCTTTCTTT.

This sequence joins TRBV5-4 and TRBJ2-2; 7 positions match TRBD2. Germline CDR1 reads SGHNT; CDR2 reads YYREEE (reference sequence). This CDR3 has 15 amino acids. V was clipped by 3 bases and J by 5 bases; unmatched bases: 7. This CDR3 reads CASSSDGGVTGELFF. CDR3 nucleotides: TGTGCCAGCAGCTCGGATGGGGGGGTTACCGGGGAGCTGTTTTTT.

This chain joins TRBV4-1 and TRBJ1-2; 9 bases agree with TRBD1. Germline V gene lookup returns CDR1 MGHRA and CDR2 YSYEKL. Losses at the gene ends were 0 bases for V and 0 bases for J; bases not matched to a gene: 8. The CDR3 sequence is 18 residues long. CDR3 sequence reads: CASSQDLTGGVSNYGYTF. The CDR3 nucleotides are TGCGCCAGCAGCCAAGATCTTACAGGGGGCGTATCTAACTATGGCTACACCTTC.